These 10 T cell receptor beta chains came from one sample sequenced in a study of blood T cells in healthy people across ages. It was with a sample-barcoded 5' primer and a J-beta primer mix that a second PCR of roughly 7 to 12 cycles was run. MiXCR was run by TCRdb on the 5' RACE reads, yielding one entry per CDR3 protein. The sample yields about a million distinct CDR3 sequences, roughly 47% seen once. Sequencing was performed on blood. These TCRs come from a woman in her fifties or sixties in good health.

This clonotype appeared once. CDR3 coding DNA: TGTGCCAGCAGTTTTGGCCCCGGTGTGTTCGGCGAGCAGTACTTC. Translating it yields CASSFGPGVFGEQYF. The chain has TRBV27 and TRBJ2-5; D gene unclear. The J call may be incorrect, as the DNA end agrees better with TRBJ2-7. Germline CDR1 is MNHEY and CDR2 is SMNVEV (reference sequence). CDR3 length equals 15 residues.

This chain links TRBV9 with TRBJ1-2, with D uncertain. V gave up 3 bases and J gave up 0 bases, with 15 bases separating them. The CDR3 has 16 amino acids. Germline CDR1 and CDR2: SGDLS and YYNGEE. Here the CDR3 reads CASSATHPGANYGYTF. CDR3 DNA: TGTGCCAGCAGCGCAACTCACCCGGGAGCTAACTATGGCTACACCTTC.

The V gene is TRBV12-3 or TRBV12-4, the J gene TRBJ1-6; D is ambiguous. The CDR3 covers 15 residues. Trimming removed 2 bases from V and 2 bases from J, with 7 bases in between. CDR3 coding DNA: TGTGCCAGCAGTTTACGAGAAGCCTATAATTCACCCCTCCACTTT. It translates to CASSLREAYNSPLHF.

The rearrangement uses TRBV28 and TRBJ1-5, with D uncertain. V gave up 4 bases and J gave up 0 bases, with 10 bases separating them. CDR3 size: 15 residues. From germline, CDR1 is MDHEN and CDR2 SYDVKM. The chain's CDR3 is CASSWAPSSNQPQHF. The CDR3 nucleotides are TGTGCCAGCAGTTGGGCCCCCAGTAGCAATCAGCCCCAGCATTTT.

This clonotype was counted only a few times. The chain carries TRBV7-3 and TRBJ2-1; 7 bases agree with TRBD1. Per the germline V gene, CDR1 is SGHTA and CDR2 is FQGTGA. Germline trimming cut 2 bases from V and 9 bases from J; bases unmatched to any gene: 4. The CDR3 is made up of 13 amino acids. The CDR3 protein is CASSLQTGAEQFF. CDR3 DNA sequence: TGTGCCAGCAGCTTACAAACAGGGGCTGAGCAGTTCTTC.

The V gene is TRBV20-1, the J gene TRBJ2-3, with 8 bases aligning to TRBD2. Per the germline V gene, CDR1 is DFQATT and CDR2 is SNEGSKA (reference sequence). J gave up 5 bases and V 4 bases, and 11 bases lay outside the gene matches. The CDR3 contains 15 residues. The CDR3 region has the DNA TGCAGTGCTATCACTACCGGGACTAGAGGAGATACGCAGTATTTT. It specifies CSAITTGTRGDTQYF.

Note on this clonotype: With a much larger clone just one base away, this may be a read error. V gene TRBV15 combines with J gene TRBJ2-7; D gene uncertain. The CDR3 loop spans 14 amino acids. CDR1 is LNHNV, CDR2 YYDKDF, per germline (reference sequence). The CDR3 protein is CATGRDQTEDTQYF. CDR3 in DNA: TGTGCCACCGGCAGAGATCAGACTGAAGATACCCAGTACTTC.

In this sample, this clonotype turned up a few times. J is TRBJ2-1 and V is TRBV20-1, with D perhaps assigned TRBD1 or TRBD2 (5 bases each). V was shortened by 3 bases and J by 5 bases, with 14 bases between the two germline ends. The germline V gene has CDR1 DFQATT and CDR2 SNEGSKA (reference sequence). CDR3 length: 14 amino acids. The CDR3 sequence is CSASGTRPHNEQFF. The CDR3 DNA is TGCAGTGCTAGCGGGACGAGGCCCCACAATGAGCAGTTCTTC.

Worth noting for this clonotype: A junction end diverges from the germline sequence, so it may reflect a read error. This chain joins TRBV6-5 and TRBJ2-5; no firm D call. This CDR3 is built from 13 residues. The germline CDR1 and CDR2 sequences are MNHEY and SVGAGI. CDR3 protein: CAGSDTVLETQYF. In DNA, the CDR3 is TGTGCCGGCAGTGACACCGTCTTAGAGACCCAGTACTTC.

The chain links TRBV20-1 to TRBJ2-4; 12 positions match TRBD2. The end of the DNA aligns better with TRBJ2-7, so the J call may be wrong. Looked up from germline, CDR1 is DFQATT and CDR2 is SNEGSKA (reference sequence). The CDR3 is 17 residues long. This CDR3 is CSANPFSLAGGQYEQYF. CDR3 in DNA: TGCAGTGCTAACCCCTTCTCCCTAGCGGGAGGGCAATACGAGCAGTACTTC.